The TCR beta chain described here comes from a study of T cell repertoires in ileal Crohn's disease. Study-level information: Every patient was operated on for stricturing (about 60%) or penetrating (about 40%) complications. About half received postoperative treatment, around 10 with thiopurines and 15 to 20 anti-TNF. Study observations and caveats: Compared with CD4 T cells, sorted CD8 cells carried more expanded clones.

CDR1 and CDR2 (germline): SGHDT, YYEEEE. CDR3 size: 13 residues. Deletions cut 0 bases from V and 8 bases from J, with 9 bases between. This clone has a handful of counts. Its antigen is not known. Here immunoSEQ multiplex PCR was the method, and the copy in TCRdb shows in-frame clones only, minus some. The table has 5,300 or so clones, 75% to 90% seen once. The source material was ileal tissue. The rearrangement links TRBV5-6 to TRBJ1-5, with D perhaps TRBD1 (5 bases). This TCR derives from an adult with Crohn's disease. The CDR3 protein is CASSLEGRKPQHF. CDR3 nucleotide sequence: TGTGCCAGCAGCTTGGAGGGGAGGAAGCCCCAGCATTTT.